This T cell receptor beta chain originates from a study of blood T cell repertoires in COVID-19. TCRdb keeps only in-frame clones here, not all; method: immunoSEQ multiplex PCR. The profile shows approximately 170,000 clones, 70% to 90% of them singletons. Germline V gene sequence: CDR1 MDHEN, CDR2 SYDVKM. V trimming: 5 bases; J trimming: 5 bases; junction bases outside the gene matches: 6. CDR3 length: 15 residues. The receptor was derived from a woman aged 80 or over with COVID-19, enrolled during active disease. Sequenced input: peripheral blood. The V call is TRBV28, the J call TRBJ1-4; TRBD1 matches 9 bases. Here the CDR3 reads CASSPSGQGNEKLFF. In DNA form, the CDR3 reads TGTGCCAGCAGTCCCTCAGGACAGGGGAATGAAAAACTGTTTTTT.